This passage covers 10 T cell receptor beta chains from one sample sequenced in a study of control samples from healthy donors and cancer patients. The table came from immunoSEQ multiplex PCR; TCRdb's copy has only in-frame clones and leaves some out. The profile shows about 120,000 clones, 80% to 90% of them singletons. Input material: blood. The receptor source for this set is a man aged 25-45 years in good health.

V gene TRBV5-1 combines with J gene TRBJ1-1; no clear D. Per germline, CDR1 SGHRS and CDR2 YFSETQ. The CDR3 is made up of 13 amino acids. Trimming stripped 3 bases from V and 7 bases from J, with 13 bases between. CDR3 residues: CASSSSDWDEAFF. For the CDR3, the DNA is TGCGCCAGCAGCTCCTCTGATTGGGATGAAGCTTTCTTT.

The chain has TRBV4-2 and TRBJ1-1; D is possibly TRBD1 (6 bases). The CDR3 has 20 residues. Germline V gene data show CDR1 as LGHNA and CDR2 as YNFKEQ. The ends were cut back, 4 bases at V and 0 bases at J, with 27 bases in the middle. The CDR3 DNA follows: TGTGCCAGCAGCCCGAAAGCGGGGGCGCGGGGAGGTGGTCTGAACACTGAAGCTTTCTTT. Translated, it gives CASSPKAGARGGGLNTEAFF.

This clone was counted a single time. The chain carries TRBV5-1 and TRBJ2-1; 13 nucleotides match TRBD2. The germline V gene has CDR1 SGHRS and CDR2 YFSETQ. The CDR3 runs 16 residues. The V gene end was trimmed by 4 bases and the J gene end by 2 bases; junction bases not matched to a gene: 3. The CDR3 sequence is CASSQGTSGAYNEQFF. DNA of the CDR3: TGCGCCAGCAGCCAAGGGACTAGCGGGGCCTACAATGAGCAGTTCTTC. The variable domain in full, with the rest retrieved from reference TRBV5-1 and TRBJ2-1, is KAGVTQTPRYLIKTRGQQVTLSCSPISGHRSVSWYQQTPGQGLQFLFEYFSETQRNKGNFPGRFSGRQFSNSRSEMNVSTLELGDSALYLCASSQGTSGAYNEQFFGPGTRLTVL.

The chain has TRBV11-2 and TRBJ2-2; perhaps TRBD1 as D (6 bases). Looked up from germline, CDR1 is SGHAT and CDR2 is FQNNGV. V shed 2 bases and J shed 5 bases, with 9 bases lying between them. The CDR3 totals 14 residues. Here the CDR3 reads CASSLTGQTGELFF. Written as DNA, the CDR3 is TGTGCCAGCAGCTTAACCGGACAGACCGGGGAGCTGTTTTTT.

The V gene is TRBV5-1, the J gene TRBJ2-3; D may be TRBD1 (5 bases). The V gene's germline CDR1 is SGHRS and CDR2 YFSETQ. The CDR3 consists of 11 residues. The V and J ends lost 5 bases and 6 bases respectively, with 7 bases between them. The CDR3: CASSWGDTQYF. Written as DNA, the CDR3 is TGCGCCAGCAGTTGGGGCGATACGCAGTATTTT. Using reference TRBV5-1 and TRBJ2-3 for the parts outside the CDR3, the full variable domain is KAGVTQTPRYLIKTRGQQVTLSCSPISGHRSVSWYQQTPGQGLQFLFEYFSETQRNKGNFPGRFSGRQFSNSRSEMNVSTLELGDSALYLCASSWGDTQYFGPGTRLTVL.

This rearrangement joins TRBV6-5 to TRBJ1-2, with D perhaps matching TRBD1 (5 bases). Trimming cost V 5 bases and J 3 bases, with 10 bases left between them. This CDR3 is 13 amino acids long. The germline CDR1 and CDR2 sequences are MNHEY and SVGAGI. CDR3 residues: CASSPRDDYGYTF. The CDR3 DNA is TGTGCCAGCAGTCCCAGGGACGACTATGGCTACACCTTC.

The CDR3 here is CASSEQGDQPQHF. The CDR3 DNA follows: TGTGCCAGCAGTGAACAGGGAGATCAGCCCCAGCATTTT. This rearrangement joins TRBV6-4 to TRBJ1-5; D is perhaps TRBD1 (6 bases). Looked up from germline, CDR1 is MRHNA and CDR2 is SNTAGT. CDR3 size: 13 residues. V was shortened by 3 bases and J by 5 bases, with 8 bases between the two germline ends.

The chain employs TRBV6-5 and TRBJ1-1; D is unclear. The CDR3 length is 14 residues. Trimming shortened V by 2 bases and J by 1 base, and 8 bases separated the two germline ends. CDR1 is MNHEY and CDR2 is SVGAGI in the germline V gene. The chain's CDR3 is CASSYGDGNTEAFF. In DNA, the CDR3 is TGTGCCAGCAGTTACGGCGACGGGAACACTGAAGCTTTCTTT.

This clone was seen only once. This sequence joins TRBV24-1 and TRBJ1-2; D may be TRBD1 (5 bases). The CDR3 loop spans 16 amino acids. V lost 3 bases, J lost 7 bases, and 20 bases lay in between. Germline CDR1 and CDR2: KGHDR and SFDVKD. CDR3 region: CATSDPSARAPSGYTF. The CDR3 DNA follows: TGTGCCACCAGTGATCCGTCCGCCAGGGCCCCCAGTGGCTACACCTTC.

Judged by abundance, this clone is medium-sized. This sequence joins TRBV5-1 and TRBJ1-1; possible D gene TRBD1, 6 bases. There are 15 residues in the CDR3. V lost 7 bases and J 0 bases, leaving 16 bases between the germline ends. Germline V lookup: CDR1 SGHRS, CDR2 YFSETQ. The CDR3 bases are TGCGCCAGCCGCATCAGACAGGCACTGAACACTGAAGCTTTCTTT. Translated, it gives CASRIRQALNTEAFF.